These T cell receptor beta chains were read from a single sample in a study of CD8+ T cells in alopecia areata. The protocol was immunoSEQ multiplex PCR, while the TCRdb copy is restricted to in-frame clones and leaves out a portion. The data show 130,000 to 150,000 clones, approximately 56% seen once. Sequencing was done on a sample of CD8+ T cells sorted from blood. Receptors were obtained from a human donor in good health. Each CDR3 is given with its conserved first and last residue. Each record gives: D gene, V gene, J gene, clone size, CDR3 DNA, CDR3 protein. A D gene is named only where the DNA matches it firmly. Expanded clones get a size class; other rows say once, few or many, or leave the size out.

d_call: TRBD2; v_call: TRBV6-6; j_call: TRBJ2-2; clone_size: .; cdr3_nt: TGTGCCAGCAGCCAGGCGGGAGGGTCCACCGGGGAGCTGTTTTTT; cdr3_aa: CASSQAGGSTGELFF
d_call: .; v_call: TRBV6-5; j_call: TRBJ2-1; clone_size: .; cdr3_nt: TGTGCCAGCAGTGCCTACAATGAGCAGTTCTTC; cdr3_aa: CASSAYNEQFF
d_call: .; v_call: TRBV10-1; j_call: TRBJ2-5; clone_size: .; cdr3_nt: TGCGCCAGCAGTGAGTTGAAGGGAACAGTGGAGACCCAGTACTTC; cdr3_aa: CASSELKGTVETQYF
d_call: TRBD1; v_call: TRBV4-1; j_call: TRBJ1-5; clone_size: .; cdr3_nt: TGCGCCAGCAGCCAGAGGACAGGTTTCAATCAGCCCCAGCATTTT; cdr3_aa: CASSQRTGFNQPQHF
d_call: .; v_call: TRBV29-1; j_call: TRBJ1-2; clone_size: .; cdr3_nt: TGCAGCGTTGAGGATCGAAATGGCTACACCTTC; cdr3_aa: CSVEDRNGYTF
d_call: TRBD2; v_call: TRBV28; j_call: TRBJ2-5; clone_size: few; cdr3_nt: TGTGCCAGCAGTGCTTTAGCACTAGCGGAACAAGAGACCCAGTACTTC; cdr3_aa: CASSALALAEQETQYF
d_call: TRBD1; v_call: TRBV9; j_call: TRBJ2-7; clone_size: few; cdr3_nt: TGTGCCAGCAGCGTAGCAGCGACAGGGGGTCTCTACGAGCAGTACTTC; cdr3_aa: CASSVAATGGLYEQYF
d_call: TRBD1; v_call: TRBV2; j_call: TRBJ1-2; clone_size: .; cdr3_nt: TGTGCCAGCAGTGTTTGGACAGGGGGTAACTATGGCTACACCTTC; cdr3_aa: CASSVWTGGNYGYTF
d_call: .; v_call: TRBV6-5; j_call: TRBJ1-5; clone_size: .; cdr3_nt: TGTGCCAGCAGTCCTACGGGGGAACCCAATCAGCCCCAGCATTTT; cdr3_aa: CASSPTGEPNQPQHF
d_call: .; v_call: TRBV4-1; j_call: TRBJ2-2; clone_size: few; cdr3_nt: TGCGCCAGCAGCCAAGATCGATGGCCGGGAACCGGGGAGCTGTTTTTT; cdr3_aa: CASSQDRWPGTGELFF
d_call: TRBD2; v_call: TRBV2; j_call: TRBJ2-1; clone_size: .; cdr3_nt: TGTGCCAGCAGTGAATCGAAACGGACTAGCGGGAGCCATGAGCAGTTCTTC; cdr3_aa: CASSESKRTSGSHEQFF
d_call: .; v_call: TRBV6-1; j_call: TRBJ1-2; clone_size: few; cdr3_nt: TGTGCCAGCAGTGAACGAGACAACTATGGCTACACCTTC; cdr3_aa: CASSERDNYGYTF
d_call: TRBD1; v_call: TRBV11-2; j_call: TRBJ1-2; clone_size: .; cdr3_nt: TGTGCCAGCAGCCTACGACAGGGCTATGGCTACACCTTC; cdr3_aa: CASSLRQGYGYTF
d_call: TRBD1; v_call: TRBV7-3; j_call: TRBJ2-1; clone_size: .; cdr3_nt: TGTGCCAGCAGCTTCACCGGGACAGGGTCCCACAATGAGCAGTTCTTC; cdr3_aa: CASSFTGTGSHNEQFF
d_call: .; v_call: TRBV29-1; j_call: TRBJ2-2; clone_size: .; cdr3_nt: TGCAGCGTAAGGCAGCCGAACACCGGGGAGCTGTTTTTT; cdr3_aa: CSVRQPNTGELFF
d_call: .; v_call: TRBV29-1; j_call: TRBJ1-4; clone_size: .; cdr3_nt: TGCAGCGTTGGGACCAGAGAAAAACTGTTTTTT; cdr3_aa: CSVGTREKLFF
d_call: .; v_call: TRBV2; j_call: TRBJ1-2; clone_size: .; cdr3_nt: TGTGCCAGCTCGGAATTAGAGTTTAACTATGGCTACACCTTC; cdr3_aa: CASSELEFNYGYTF
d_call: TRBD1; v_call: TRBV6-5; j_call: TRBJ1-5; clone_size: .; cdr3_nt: TGTGCCAGCAGCCCAGGGGGCCGGCCCCAGCATTTT; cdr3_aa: CASSPGGRPQHF
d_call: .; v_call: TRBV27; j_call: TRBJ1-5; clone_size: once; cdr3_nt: TGTGCCAGCAGTTTAGATAGCAATCAGCCCCAGCATTTT; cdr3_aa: CASSLDSNQPQHF
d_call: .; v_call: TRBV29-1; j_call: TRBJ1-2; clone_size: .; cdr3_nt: TGCAGCGTTGGGGCAGGTGTAGCTAACTATGGCTACACCTTC; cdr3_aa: CSVGAGVANYGYTF
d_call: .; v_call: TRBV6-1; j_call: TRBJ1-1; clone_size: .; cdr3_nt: TGTGCCAGCAGTGAAGCCATGGGAACTGAAGCTTTCTTT; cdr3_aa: CASSEAMGTEAFF
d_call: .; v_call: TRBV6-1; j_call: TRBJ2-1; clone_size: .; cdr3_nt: TGTGCCAGCAGTGAAGTGACAAACAATGAGCAGTTCTTC; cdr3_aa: CASSEVTNNEQFF
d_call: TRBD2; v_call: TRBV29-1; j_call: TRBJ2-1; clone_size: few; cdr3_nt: TGCAGCGTTGAAGGAGCGGGAGTTCGGTCCTACAATGAGCAGTTCTTC; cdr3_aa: CSVEGAGVRSYNEQFF
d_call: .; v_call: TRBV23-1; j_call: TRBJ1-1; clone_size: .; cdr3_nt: TGCGCCAGCAGTCAGTCGCACCGGGGGCTACCAGCTTTCTTT; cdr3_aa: CASSQSHRGLPAFF
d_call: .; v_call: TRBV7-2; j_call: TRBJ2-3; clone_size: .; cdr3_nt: TGTGCCAGCAGCTTAGTACCGGCTCTCACAGATACGCAGTATTTT; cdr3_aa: CASSLVPALTDTQYF
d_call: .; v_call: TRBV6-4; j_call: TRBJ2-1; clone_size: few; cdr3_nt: TGTGCCAGCAGTGACAATCTCAATGAGCAGTTCTTC; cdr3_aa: CASSDNLNEQFF
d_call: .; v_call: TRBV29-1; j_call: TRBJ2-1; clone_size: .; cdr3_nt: TGCAGCGTCGACGGTCGAAATGAGCAGTTCTTC; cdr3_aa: CSVDGRNEQFF
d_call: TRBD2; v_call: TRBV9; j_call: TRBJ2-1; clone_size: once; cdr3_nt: TGTGCCAGCAGCGATAGCGGGCTTGAGCAGTTCTTC; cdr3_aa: CASSDSGLEQFF
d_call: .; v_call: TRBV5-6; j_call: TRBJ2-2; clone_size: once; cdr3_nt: TGTGCCAGCAGCTTGGGGACCGTAGCGAACACCGGGGAGCTGTTTTTT; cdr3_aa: CASSLGTVANTGELFF
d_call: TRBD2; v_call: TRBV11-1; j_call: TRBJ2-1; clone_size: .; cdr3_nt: TGTGCCAGCAGCTTCAGCGGGAGCGCCTACAATGAGCAGTTCTTC; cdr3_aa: CASSFSGSAYNEQFF
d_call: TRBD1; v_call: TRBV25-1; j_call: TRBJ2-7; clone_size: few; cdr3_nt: TGTGCCAGCAGTTTACCGGGACAGGGAGAGCAGTACTTC; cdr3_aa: CASSLPGQGEQYF
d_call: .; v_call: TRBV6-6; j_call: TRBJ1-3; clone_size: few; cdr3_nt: TGTGCCAGCAGTCCGGAGGGTCTCTCTGGAAACACCATATATTTT; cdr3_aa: CASSPEGLSGNTIYF
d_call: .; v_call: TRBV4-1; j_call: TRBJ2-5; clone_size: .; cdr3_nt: TGCGCCAGCAGCCAGGCGGTAGCGGTAAAGTGGACCCAGTACTTC; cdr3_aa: CASSQAVAVKWTQYF
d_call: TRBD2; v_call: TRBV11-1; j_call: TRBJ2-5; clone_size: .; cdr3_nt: TGTGCCAGCAGCCCGTGGGATAGCGGGACCCAAGAGACCCAGTACTTC; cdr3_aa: CASSPWDSGTQETQYF
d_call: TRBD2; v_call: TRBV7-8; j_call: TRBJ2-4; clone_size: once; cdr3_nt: TGTGCCAGCAGCTTAGTCCGAGCGGGAGGCATTCAGTACTTC; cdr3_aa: CASSLVRAGGIQYF
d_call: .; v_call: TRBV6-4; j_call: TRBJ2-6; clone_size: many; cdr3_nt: TGTGCCAGCAGTGACTCACTCTCTGGGGCCAACGTCCTGACTTTC; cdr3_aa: CASSDSLSGANVLTF
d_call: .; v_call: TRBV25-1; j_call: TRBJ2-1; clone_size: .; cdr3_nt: TGTGCCAGCAGTGAATACAATGAGCAGTTCTTC; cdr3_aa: CASSEYNEQFF
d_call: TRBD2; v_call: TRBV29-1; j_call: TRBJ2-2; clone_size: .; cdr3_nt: TGCAGCGTTGGTGGGGGGAGAGCGGGGCCGAACACCGGGGAGCTGTTTTTT; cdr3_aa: CSVGGGRAGPNTGELFF
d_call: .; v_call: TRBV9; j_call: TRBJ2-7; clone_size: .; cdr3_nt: TGTGCCAGCAGCGTAGGGGACACCGAGCAGTACTTC; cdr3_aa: CASSVGDTEQYF
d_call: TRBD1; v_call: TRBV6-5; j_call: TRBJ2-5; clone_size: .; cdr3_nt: TGTGCCAGCAGCCGACAGGGCGAAGAGACCCAGTACTTC; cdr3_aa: CASSRQGEETQYF
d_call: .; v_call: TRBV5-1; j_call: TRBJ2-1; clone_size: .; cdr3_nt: TGCGCCAGTTCGTTTGCGGGACTTTCGTACAATGAGCAGTTCTTC; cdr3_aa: CASSFAGLSYNEQFF
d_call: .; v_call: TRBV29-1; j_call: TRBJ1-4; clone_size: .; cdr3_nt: TGCAGCGTTGAAGAAGGGCCTGAAAAACTGTTTTTT; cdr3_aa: CSVEEGPEKLFF
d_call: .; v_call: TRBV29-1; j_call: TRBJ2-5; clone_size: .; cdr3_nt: TGCAGCGTCCCTCACCGAACGTACCAAGAGACCCAGTACTTC; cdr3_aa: CSVPHRTYQETQYF
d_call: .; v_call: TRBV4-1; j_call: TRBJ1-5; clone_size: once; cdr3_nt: TGCGCCAGCAGCCAAGATCTTCGCGGTAATTTGGGACAGCCCCAGCATTTT; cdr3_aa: CASSQDLRGNLGQPQHF
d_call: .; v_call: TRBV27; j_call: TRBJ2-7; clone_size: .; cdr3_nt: TGTGCCAGCAGTTTATCCGGGACAAAGAACGAGCAGTACTTC; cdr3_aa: CASSLSGTKNEQYF
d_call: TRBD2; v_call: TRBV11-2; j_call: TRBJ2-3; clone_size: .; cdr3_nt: TGTGCCAGCAGCTCAGGGACTAGCGGCACAGATACGCAGTATTTT; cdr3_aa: CASSSGTSGTDTQYF
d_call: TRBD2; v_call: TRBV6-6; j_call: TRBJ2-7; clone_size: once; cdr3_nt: TGTGCCAGCAGTTACTCCCGGGGGGGGGACGAGCAGTACTTC; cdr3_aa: CASSYSRGGDEQYF
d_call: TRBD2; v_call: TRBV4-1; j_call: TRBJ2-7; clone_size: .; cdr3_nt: TGCGCCAGCAGCCACCTTGGGACTAGTGACGCCTACGAGCAGTACTTC; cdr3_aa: CASSHLGTSDAYEQYF